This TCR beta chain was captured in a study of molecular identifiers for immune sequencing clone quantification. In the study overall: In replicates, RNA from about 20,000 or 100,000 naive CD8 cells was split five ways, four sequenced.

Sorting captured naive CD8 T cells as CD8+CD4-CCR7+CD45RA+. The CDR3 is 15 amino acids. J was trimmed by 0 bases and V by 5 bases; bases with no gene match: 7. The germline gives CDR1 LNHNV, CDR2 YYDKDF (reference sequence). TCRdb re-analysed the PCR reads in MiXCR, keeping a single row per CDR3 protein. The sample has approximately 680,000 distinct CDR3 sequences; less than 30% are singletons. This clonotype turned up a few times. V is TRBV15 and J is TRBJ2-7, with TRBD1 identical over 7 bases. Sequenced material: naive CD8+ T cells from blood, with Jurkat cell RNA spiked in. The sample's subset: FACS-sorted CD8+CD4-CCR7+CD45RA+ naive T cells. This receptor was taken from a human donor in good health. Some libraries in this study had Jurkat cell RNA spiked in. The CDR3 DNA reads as TGTGCCACCAGCGTAGAAGGGACAGCCTCCTACGAGCAGTACTTC. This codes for CATSVEGTASYEQYF.